The clone carrying this TCR beta chain came up many times. Its target is not known. For TCR, cDNA came from 5'RACE template switching, which added a universal primer site and UMIs. TCRdb re-derived calls from the 5' RACE reads in MiXCR, one entry per CDR3 protein. The table includes some 120,000 distinct CDR3 sequences, more than 7.5% detected once. The V end lost 3 bases, the J end lost 6 bases, and 9 bases lay between the germline ends. Germline V gives CDR1 SQVTM, CDR2 ANQGSEA. The CDR3 runs 11 residues. This entry comes from a study of T cells after yellow fever vaccination. In the study overall: SMART-Seq v4 Ultra Low Input prepared the low-cell-number fractions.

Study outcomes and limitations: Contaminants from the bulk population, in the form of abundant clonotypes, could be found in FACS-sorted repertoires.

This TCR was sampled from a man aged 30-40 years who received the YFV17D yellow fever vaccine. The sample in question was CD8+ T cells sorted from PBMCs, obtained 45 days after the yellow fever booster vaccination. The V and J genes are TRBV29-1 and TRBJ2-7; the D gene is possibly TRBD1 (5 bases). This CDR3 reads CSVEIQGEQYF. For the CDR3, the DNA is TGCAGCGTTGAGATTCAGGGCGAGCAGTACTTC.